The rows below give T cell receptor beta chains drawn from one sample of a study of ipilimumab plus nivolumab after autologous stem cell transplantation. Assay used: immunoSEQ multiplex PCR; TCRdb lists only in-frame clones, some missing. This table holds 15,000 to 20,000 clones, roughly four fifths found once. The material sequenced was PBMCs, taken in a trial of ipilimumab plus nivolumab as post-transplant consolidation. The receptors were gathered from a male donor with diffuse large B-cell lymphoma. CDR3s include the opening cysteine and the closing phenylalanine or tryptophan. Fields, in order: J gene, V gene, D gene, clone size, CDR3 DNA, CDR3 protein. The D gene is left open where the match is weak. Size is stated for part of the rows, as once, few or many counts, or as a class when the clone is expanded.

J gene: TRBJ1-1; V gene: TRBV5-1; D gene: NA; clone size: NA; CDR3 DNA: TGCGCCAGCAGCACTAGATTTAACACTGAAGCTTTCTTT; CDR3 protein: CASSTRFNTEAFF
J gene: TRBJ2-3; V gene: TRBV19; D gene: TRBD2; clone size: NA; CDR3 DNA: TGTGCCAGTAATAGCGGGAGAACAGATACGCAGTATTTT; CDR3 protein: CASNSGRTDTQYF
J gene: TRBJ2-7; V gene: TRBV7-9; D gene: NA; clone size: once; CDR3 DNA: TGTGCCAGCAGCTTAGGGGGGCAGGGGTTGCGGGACGAGCAGTACTTC; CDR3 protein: CASSLGGQGLRDEQYF
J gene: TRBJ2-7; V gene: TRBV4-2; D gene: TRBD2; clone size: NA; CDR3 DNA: TGTGCCAGCAGCCAAGATCTCGGGACTAGCGGGCACTCCTACGAGCAGTACTTC; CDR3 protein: CASSQDLGTSGHSYEQYF
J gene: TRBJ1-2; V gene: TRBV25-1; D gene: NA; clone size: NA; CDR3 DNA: TGTGCCAGCAGTGAATTTGGGACTTTAAGCTACACCTTC; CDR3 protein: CASSEFGTLSYTF
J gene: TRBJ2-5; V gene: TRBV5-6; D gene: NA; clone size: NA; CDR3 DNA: TGTGCCAGCAGCTCGGCTAGCTCGCGGGAGACCCAGTACTTC; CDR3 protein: CASSSASSRETQYF
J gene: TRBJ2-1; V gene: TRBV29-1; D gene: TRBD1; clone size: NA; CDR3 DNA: TGCAGCGGAATGACAGGGGTCTACAATGAGCAGTTCTTC; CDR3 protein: CSGMTGVYNEQFF
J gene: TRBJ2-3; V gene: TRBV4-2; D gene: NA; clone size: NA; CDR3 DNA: TGTGCCAGCAGCCCGCGACTTACCAGGGGGGGGGACGGGACGAGGGATACGCAGTATTTT; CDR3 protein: CASSPRLTRGGDGTRDTQYF
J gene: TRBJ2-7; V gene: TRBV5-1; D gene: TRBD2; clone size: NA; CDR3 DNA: TGCGCCAGCAGCTTGTCTCTAGCGGGCACCTACGAGCAGTACTTC; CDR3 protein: CASSLSLAGTYEQYF
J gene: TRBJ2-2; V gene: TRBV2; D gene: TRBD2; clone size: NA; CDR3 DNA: TGTGCCAGCAGTGTTAGACTAGCGGGAATTGGCGGGGAGCTGTTTTTT; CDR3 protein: CASSVRLAGIGGELFF
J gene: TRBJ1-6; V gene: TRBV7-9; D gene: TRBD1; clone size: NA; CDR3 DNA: TGTGCCAGCAACGAAGCGGGACAGGGGAATTCACCCCTCCACTTT; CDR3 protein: CASNEAGQGNSPLHF
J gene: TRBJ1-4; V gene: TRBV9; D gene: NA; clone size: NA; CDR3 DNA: TGTGCCAGCAGCGTCGGGGGGGGGCTTGAAAAACTGTTTTTT; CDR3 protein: CASSVGGGLEKLFF
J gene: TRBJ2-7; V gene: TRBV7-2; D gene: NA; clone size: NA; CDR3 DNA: TGTGCCAGCAGCCCGCAATCTGGACAGTCCTACGAGCAGTACTTC; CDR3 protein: CASSPQSGQSYEQYF
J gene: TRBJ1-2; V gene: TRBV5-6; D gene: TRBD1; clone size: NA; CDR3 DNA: TGTGCCAGCAGCACCTGGACAGGGTTTGGTGTCGCTGGCTACACCTTC; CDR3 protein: CASSTWTGFGVAGYTF
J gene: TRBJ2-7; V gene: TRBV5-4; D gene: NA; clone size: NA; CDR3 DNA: TGTGCCAGCAGCTTGGAAGGGTCCGAGCAGTACTTC; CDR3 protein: CASSLEGSEQYF
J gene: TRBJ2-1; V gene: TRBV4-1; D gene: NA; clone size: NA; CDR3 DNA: TGCGCCAGCAGCCTCCCGGGACCCAACAATGAGCAGTTCTTC; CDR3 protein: CASSLPGPNNEQFF
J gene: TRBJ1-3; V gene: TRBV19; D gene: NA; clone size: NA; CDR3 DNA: TGTGCCAGCTCTAAGGAGACCTCTGGAAACACCATATATTTT; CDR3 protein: CASSKETSGNTIYF
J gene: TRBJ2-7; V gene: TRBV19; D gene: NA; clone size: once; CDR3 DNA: TGTGCCAGTAGTATAAGCAGGAGGGGTAGTCCCTCCTACGAGCAGTACTTC; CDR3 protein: CASSISRRGSPSYEQYF
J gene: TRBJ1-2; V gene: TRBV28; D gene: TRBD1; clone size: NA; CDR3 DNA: TGTGCCAGCACCCTAGGCACAGGGGGAAACTATGGCTACACCTTC; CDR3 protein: CASTLGTGGNYGYTF
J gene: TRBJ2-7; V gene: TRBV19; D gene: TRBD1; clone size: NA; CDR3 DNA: TGTGCCAGTAGTCAGCTACAGGGGGGAGCCCGCGGATACGAGCAGTACTTC; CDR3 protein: CASSQLQGGARGYEQYF
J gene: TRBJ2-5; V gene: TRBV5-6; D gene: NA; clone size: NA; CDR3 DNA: TGTGCCAGCAGCTTGGTGGAGGGTGTAGAGACCCAGTACTTC; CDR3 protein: CASSLVEGVETQYF
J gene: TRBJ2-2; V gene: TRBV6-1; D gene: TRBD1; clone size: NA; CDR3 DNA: TGTGCCAGCAATTCGTGGACAGGGCTCAGCGGGGAGCTGTTTTTT; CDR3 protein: CASNSWTGLSGELFF
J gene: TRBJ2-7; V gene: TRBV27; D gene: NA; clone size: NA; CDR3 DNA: TGTGCCTCAGCAACCACAAACTACGAGCAGTACTTC; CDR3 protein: CASATTNYEQYF
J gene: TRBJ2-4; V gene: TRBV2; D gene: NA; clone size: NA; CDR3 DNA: TGTGCCAGCAGTGATGGCGCGCTAGCCAAAAACATTCAGTACTTC; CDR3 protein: CASSDGALAKNIQYF
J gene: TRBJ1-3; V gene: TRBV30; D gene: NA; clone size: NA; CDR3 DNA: TGTGCCTGGAGTGTACCAGGGGCTGGAAACACCATATATTTT; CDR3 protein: CAWSVPGAGNTIYF
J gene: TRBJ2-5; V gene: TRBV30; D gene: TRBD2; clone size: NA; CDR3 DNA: TGTGCCTCCAAGGGACTAGCGGGGCCGGGGGGCCAGTACTTC; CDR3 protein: CASKGLAGPGGQYF
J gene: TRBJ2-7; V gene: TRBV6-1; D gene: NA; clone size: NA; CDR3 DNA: TGTGCCAGCAGGACCGCCGGGGGCGAGCAGTACTTC; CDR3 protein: CASRTAGGEQYF
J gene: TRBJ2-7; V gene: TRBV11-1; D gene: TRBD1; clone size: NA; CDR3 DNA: TGTGCCAGCAGCTCGACAGGGTTGGACGAGCAGTACTTC; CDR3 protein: CASSSTGLDEQYF
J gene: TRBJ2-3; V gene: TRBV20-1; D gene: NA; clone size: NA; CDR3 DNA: TGCAGTGCTAGAGTTGTAGATACGCAGTATTTT; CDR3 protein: CSARVVDTQYF
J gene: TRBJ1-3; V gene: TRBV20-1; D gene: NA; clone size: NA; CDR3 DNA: TGCAGTGCTATGACTGGAAACACCATATATTTT; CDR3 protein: CSAMTGNTIYF
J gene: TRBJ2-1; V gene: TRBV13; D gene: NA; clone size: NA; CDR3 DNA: TGTGCCAGCAGCCATAGGGGTTGGGATGAGCAGTTCTTC; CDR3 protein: CASSHRGWDEQFF
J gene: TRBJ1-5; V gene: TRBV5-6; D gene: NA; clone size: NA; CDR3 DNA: TGTGCCAGCAGCTTACAGGGTAGCAATCAGCCCCAGCATTTT; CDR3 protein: CASSLQGSNQPQHF
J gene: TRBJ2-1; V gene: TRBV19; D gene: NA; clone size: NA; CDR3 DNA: TGTGCCAGTAGTATAGACGGTCTCCTCGGCAATGAGCAGTTCTTC; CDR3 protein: CASSIDGLLGNEQFF
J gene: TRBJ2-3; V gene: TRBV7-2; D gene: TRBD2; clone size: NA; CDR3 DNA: TGTGCCAGCAGCTTAGGCAGGGGTTTAGCGGGGGGTCGTCCAGATACGCAGTATTTT; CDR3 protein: CASSLGRGLAGGRPDTQYF
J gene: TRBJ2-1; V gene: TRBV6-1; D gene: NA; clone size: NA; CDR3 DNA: TGTGCCAGCAGTAAAGTCCCCGATAAGATAAGCTCCTACAATGAGCAGTTCTTC; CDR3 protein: CASSKVPDKISSYNEQFF
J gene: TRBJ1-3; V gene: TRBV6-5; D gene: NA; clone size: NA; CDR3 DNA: TGTGCCAGTGCTGTAGTTCCTTGGGGAAACACCATATATTTT; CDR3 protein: CASAVVPWGNTIYF
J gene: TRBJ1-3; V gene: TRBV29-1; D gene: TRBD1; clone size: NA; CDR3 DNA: TGCAGCGTCCTGACAGGGTCTGGAAACACCATATATTTT; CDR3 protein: CSVLTGSGNTIYF
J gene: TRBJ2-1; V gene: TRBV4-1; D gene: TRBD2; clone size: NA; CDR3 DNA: TGCGCCAGCAGCCTTACGACTAGCGGGGGGGCACTGGAGCAGTTCTTC; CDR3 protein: CASSLTTSGGALEQFF
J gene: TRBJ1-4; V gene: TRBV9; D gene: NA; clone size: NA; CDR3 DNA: TGTGCCAGCAGCTTCGGGACGGGTAATGAAAAACTGTTTTTT; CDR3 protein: CASSFGTGNEKLFF
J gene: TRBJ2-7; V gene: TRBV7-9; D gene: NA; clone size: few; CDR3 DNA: TGTGCCAGCAGCCCAAAGGGTAGCTCCTACGAGCAGTACTTC; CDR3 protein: CASSPKGSSYEQYF
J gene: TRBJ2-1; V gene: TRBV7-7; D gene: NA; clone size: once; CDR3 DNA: TGTGCTAGCAGCCACTCCCTCAACGAGGGAAATGAGCAGTTCTTC; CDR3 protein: CASSHSLNEGNEQFF
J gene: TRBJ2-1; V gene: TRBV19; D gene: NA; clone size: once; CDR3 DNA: TGTGCCAGTAGTCACCGGGGGGCCCCGCCCAATGAGCAGTTCTTC; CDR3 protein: CASSHRGAPPNEQFF
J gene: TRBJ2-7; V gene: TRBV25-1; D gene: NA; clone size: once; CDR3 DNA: TGTGCCAGCAGTGAGGGTGCGGTAATTTACGAGCAGTACTTC; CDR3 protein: CASSEGAVIYEQYF
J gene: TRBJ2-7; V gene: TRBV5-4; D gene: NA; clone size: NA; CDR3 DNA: TGTGCCAGCAGCGCCGGACAGCCCTACGAGCAGTACTTC; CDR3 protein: CASSAGQPYEQYF
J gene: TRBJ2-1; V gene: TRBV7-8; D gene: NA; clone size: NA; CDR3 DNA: TGTGCCAGCAGCTCCGGTCCTAGGGGGGGATACAATGAGCAGTTCTTC; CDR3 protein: CASSSGPRGGYNEQFF
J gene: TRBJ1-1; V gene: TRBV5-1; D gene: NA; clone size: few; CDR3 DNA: TGCGCCAGCAGGGGAGTGGACACTGAAGCTTTCTTT; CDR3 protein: CASRGVDTEAFF
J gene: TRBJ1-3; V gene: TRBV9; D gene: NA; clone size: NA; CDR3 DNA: TGTGCCAGCAGCGTAGGAGGAAACACCATATATTTT; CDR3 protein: CASSVGGNTIYF
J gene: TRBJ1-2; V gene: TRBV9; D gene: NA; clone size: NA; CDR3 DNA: TGTGCCAGCAGCGCGACAGATCGAAACTATGGCTACACCTTC; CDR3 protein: CASSATDRNYGYTF
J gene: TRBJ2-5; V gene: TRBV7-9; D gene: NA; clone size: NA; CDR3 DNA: TGTGCCAGCAGCTTGTTGGGCAGGGCTACAGAGACCCAGTACTTC; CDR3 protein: CASSLLGRATETQYF
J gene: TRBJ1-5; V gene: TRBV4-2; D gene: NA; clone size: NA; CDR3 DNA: TGTGCCAGCAGCCAAGTGATTGGAGGGGGGAATCAGCCCCAGCATTTT; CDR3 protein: CASSQVIGGGNQPQHF
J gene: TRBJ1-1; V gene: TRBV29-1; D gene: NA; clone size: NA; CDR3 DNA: TGCAGCGTTGAAAGGCACCGTAACACTGAAGCTTTCTTT; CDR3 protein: CSVERHRNTEAFF
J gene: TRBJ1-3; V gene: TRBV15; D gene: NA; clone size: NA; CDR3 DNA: TGTGCCACCAGCAGATACCCAGGGGTTGGAAACACCATATATTTT; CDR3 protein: CATSRYPGVGNTIYF
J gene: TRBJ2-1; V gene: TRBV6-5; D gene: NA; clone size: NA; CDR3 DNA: TGTGCCAGCACCTACCGGGTGGGGGTCTACAATGAGCAGTTCTTC; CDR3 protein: CASTYRVGVYNEQFF
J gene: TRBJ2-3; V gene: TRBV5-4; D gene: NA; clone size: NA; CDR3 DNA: TGTGCCAGCAGCTCCCCCAGGGTCGCAGATACGCAGTATTTT; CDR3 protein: CASSSPRVADTQYF
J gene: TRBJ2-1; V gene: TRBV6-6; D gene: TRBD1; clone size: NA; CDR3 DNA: TGTGCCAGCAGTTACTCGACAGGGGGGTATGAGCAGTTCTTC; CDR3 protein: CASSYSTGGYEQFF